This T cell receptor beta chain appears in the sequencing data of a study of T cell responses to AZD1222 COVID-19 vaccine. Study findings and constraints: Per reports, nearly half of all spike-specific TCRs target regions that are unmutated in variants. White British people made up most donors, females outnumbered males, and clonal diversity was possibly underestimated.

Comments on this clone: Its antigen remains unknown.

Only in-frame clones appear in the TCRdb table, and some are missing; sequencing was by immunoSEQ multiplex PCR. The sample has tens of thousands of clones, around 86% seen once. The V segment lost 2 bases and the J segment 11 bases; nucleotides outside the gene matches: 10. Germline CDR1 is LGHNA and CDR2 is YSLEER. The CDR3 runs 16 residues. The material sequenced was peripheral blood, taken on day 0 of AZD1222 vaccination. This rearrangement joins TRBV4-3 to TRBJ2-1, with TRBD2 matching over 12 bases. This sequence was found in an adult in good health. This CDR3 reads CASSQFSGLAGIKQFF. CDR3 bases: TGCGCCAGCAGCCAATTTTCTGGACTAGCGGGAATAAAGCAGTTCTTC.